What follows are 19 T cell receptor beta chains derived from one specimen sequenced in a study of OX40 agonist ivuxolimab in advanced cancers. The protocol was immunoSEQ multiplex PCR, while the TCRdb copy is restricted to in-frame clones and leaves out a portion. The table shows tens of thousands of clones, with roughly 80% occurring only once. Sequenced here: CD4+ or CD8+ T cells sorted from blood, sampled in a trial of the OX40 agonist ivuxolimab. The receptors come from an adult with an advanced solid tumor such as melanoma, head and neck, liver or kidney cancer.

This chain uses TRBV5-1 with TRBJ1-2; D may be TRBD1 (5 bases). The CDR3 loop spans 14 amino acids. The V gene's germline CDR1 is SGHRS and CDR2 YFSETQ. V lost 0 bases and J 4 bases, leaving 10 bases between the germline ends. The CDR3 bases are TGCGCCAGCAGCTTGGCCGACAGCACCTATGGCTACACCTTC. Amino acid sequence: CASSLADSTYGYTF. Combining the CDR3 with reference TRBV5-1 and TRBJ1-2 gives the whole variable domain KAGVTQTPRYLIKTRGQQVTLSCSPISGHRSVSWYQQTPGQGLQFLFEYFSETQRNKGNFPGRFSGRQFSNSRSEMNVSTLELGDSALYLCASSLADSTYGYTFGSGTRLTVV.

This clone has only a few counts. The chain uses TRBV19 and TRBJ1-1, with unresolved D. Looked up from germline, CDR1 is LNHDA and CDR2 is SQIVND (reference sequence). The CDR3 length is 14 residues. V lost 5 bases and J 0 bases, leaving 10 bases between the germline ends. CDR3 amino acids: CASSRTVVNTEAFF. For the CDR3, the DNA is TGTGCCAGTAGTCGGACGGTCGTGAACACTGAAGCTTTCTTT.

The CDR3 reads CASSLVGGTANTEAFF. CDR3 coding DNA: TGCGCCAGCAGCTTGGTGGGGGGGACGGCGAACACTGAAGCTTTCTTT. The J gene is TRBJ1-1, the V gene TRBV5-1, with D possibly TRBD1 on 5 matching bases. Trimming took off 0 bases at V and 1 base at J, with 13 bases between the two ends. CDR1 and CDR2 (germline): SGHRS, YFSETQ. This CDR3 has 16 residues.

The chain combines TRBV10-3 with TRBJ2-1, with D perhaps TRBD2 (5 bases). The CDR3 totals 14 residues. Germline V gene lookup returns CDR1 ENHRY and CDR2 SYGVKD. Trimming took 6 bases from V and 7 from J, leaving 16 bases between them. The CDR3 region has the DNA TGTGCCATCAGAGATACTAGAACCGGGAATGAGCAGTTCTTC. It encodes CAIRDTRTGNEQFF.

The V gene is TRBV6-7, the J gene TRBJ1-3; D is undetermined. TRBV6-7 is known as an ORF, though its function is uncertain. V gave up 2 bases and J gave up 4 bases, with 3 bases separating them. The CDR3 totals 12 residues. Here the CDR3 reads CASSYGGNTIYF. CDR3 bases: TGTGCCAGCAGTTACGGGGGAAACACCATATATTTT.

The CDR3 sequence is CASSLVQGAMSEAFF. The CDR3 coding sequence is TGTGCCAGCAGCTTGGTACAGGGGGCTATGTCTGAAGCTTTCTTT. This chain uses TRBV5-6 with TRBJ1-1; TRBD1 agrees at 9 bases. Germline V gene lookup returns CDR1 SGHDT and CDR2 YYEEEE. The V and J ends lost 0 bases and 6 bases, in that order; junction bases with no gene match: 6. This CDR3 is 15 amino acids long.

This chain links TRBV28 with TRBJ2-1; 7 bases agree with TRBD2. The CDR3 contains 16 residues. V was clipped by 0 bases and J by 10 bases; unmatched bases: 12. Germline assignment: CDR1 MDHEN and CDR2 SYDVKM. The CDR3 DNA sequence: TGTGCCAGCAGTTTATGGGGAGGGGCCCAAGTGAGGGAGCAGTTCTTC. This gives the protein CASSLWGGAQVREQFF. Using reference TRBV28 and TRBJ2-1 for the parts outside the CDR3, the full variable domain is DVKVTQSSRYLVKRTGEKVFLECVQDMDHENMFWYRQDPGLGLRLIYFSYDVKMKEKGDIPEGYSVSREKKERFSLILESASTNQTSMYLCASSLWGGAQVREQFFGPGTRLTVL.

V usage is TRBV12-5 and J usage is TRBJ2-1; D is perhaps TRBD1 (6 bases). The V and J ends lost 8 bases and 2 bases respectively, with 13 bases between them. The CDR3 has 14 residues. The V gene's germline CDR1 is LGHNT and CDR2 FRNRAP. The CDR3: CASSGQSPYNEQFF. The CDR3 region has the DNA TGTGCTAGTTCAGGACAGTCTCCCTACAATGAGCAGTTCTTC.

The chain uses TRBV2 and TRBJ2-5, with 10 bases matching TRBD2. The CDR3 has 15 residues. Germline CDR1 SNHLY, CDR2 FYNNEI. The J segment lost 1 base and the V segment lost 4 bases, leaving 3 bases of the junction unmatched. The CDR3 spells CASSALAGVQETQYF. The CDR3 DNA sequence: TGTGCCAGCAGTGCTCTAGCGGGAGTCCAAGAGACCCAGTACTTC.

Turning to this clone: The sample contains more than one DNA sequence encoding this CDR3. J is TRBJ2-2 and V is TRBV20-1; no firm D call. Germline CDR1 is DFQATT and CDR2 is SNEGSKA (reference sequence). The ends were cut back, 6 bases at V and 6 bases at J, with 8 bases in the middle. This CDR3 is 11 amino acids long. The chain's CDR3 is CSASPAGELFF. CDR3 in DNA: TGCAGTGCGAGCCCAGCCGGGGAGCTGTTTTTT.

The chain couples TRBV6-1 to TRBJ1-4; 8 bases fit TRBD1. The germline gives CDR1 MNHNS, CDR2 SASEGT. Trimming at V came to 3 bases and at J to 11 bases, leaving 11 bases not matched to a gene. The CDR3 has 15 amino acids. The CDR3 nucleotides read TGTGCCAGCAGTGACGGTCGGACAGGGCCGGATAAACTGTTTTTT. Translating it yields CASSDGRTGPDKLFF.

The chain joins TRBV6-5 to TRBJ2-5; D is unresolved. The V and J ends lost 2 bases and 1 base respectively, with 14 bases between them. Germline loops: CDR1 MNHEY, CDR2 SVGAGI. The CDR3 is made up of 16 amino acids. CDR3 residues: CASSYVAGPLQETQYF. As DNA, the CDR3 is TGTGCCAGCAGTTACGTTGCAGGTCCTCTCCAAGAGACCCAGTACTTC.

The chain couples TRBV7-2 to TRBJ2-5, with 9 nucleotides matching TRBD1. J lost 6 bases, V lost 0 bases, and 5 bases had no gene match. CDR1 SGHTA and CDR2 FQGNSA come from the germline V gene. The CDR3 is 15 residues long. CDR3: CASSLAGQGPKTQYF. CDR3 nucleotide sequence: TGTGCCAGCAGCTTAGCGGGACAGGGTCCAAAGACCCAGTACTTC.

The chain joins TRBV5-1 to TRBJ1-1; the match to TRBD1 covers 9 bases. Germline lookup yields CDR1 SGHRS and CDR2 YFSETQ. The CDR3 covers 18 residues. After removal of 4 bases from V and 2 bases from J, the junction contained 15 bases not matched to a gene. The CDR3 region has the DNA TGCGCCAGCAGCCCATTCTCACCGGGACAGGGTTTTAACACTGAAGCTTTCTTT. Translating gives CASSPFSPGQGFNTEAFF.

Remarks on this clone: The junction and the germline gene differ at one end; a read error may be behind it. This chain connects TRBV6-1 to TRBJ2-7; 7 bases match TRBD1. The CDR3 sequence is 16 residues long. Germline V gene data show CDR1 as MNHNS and CDR2 as SASEGT. The CDR3 loop reads CASSKAPTGSPLEQYF. The CDR3 nucleotides read TGTGCCAGCAGTAAAGCACCGACAGGGAGCCCCCTCGAGCAGTACTTC.

V and J are TRBV6-1 and TRBJ2-1; perhaps TRBD2 as D (7 bases). The V end lost 2 bases, the J end lost 5 bases, and 13 bases lay between the germline ends. Germline V lookup: CDR1 MNHNS, CDR2 SASEGT. This CDR3 is 15 amino acids long. The CDR3 region is CASSEPGGPNNEQFF. The DNA of the CDR3 is TGTGCCAGCAGTGAACCGGGGGGCCCTAACAATGAGCAGTTCTTC.

The table lists this clone with a count of one. The chain links TRBV28 to TRBJ1-2; maybe TRBD1 (6 bases). CDR3 length: 13 amino acids. V shed 6 bases and J shed 2 bases, with 10 bases lying between them. The germline V gene encodes CDR1 MDHEN and CDR2 SYDVKM. This CDR3 reads CASSVTGNYGYTF. As DNA, the CDR3 is TGTGCCAGCAGCGTTACAGGGAACTATGGCTACACCTTC.

The chain has TRBV28 and TRBJ1-1; TRBD1 is a possible D gene (6 bases). Trimming cost V 3 bases and J 6 bases, with 17 bases left between them. Per the germline V gene, CDR1 is MDHEN and CDR2 is SYDVKM. The CDR3 spans 15 residues. CDR3 sequence (DNA): TGTGCCAGCAGTTTGGCACGGGGGGCTTATTCTGAAGCTTTCTTT. Its protein product is CASSLARGAYSEAFF.

This chain connects TRBV5-6 to TRBJ2-3; 11 positions match TRBD2. With 0 bases clipped from V and 2 bases from J, the junction kept 5 bases outside the gene matches. Germline V gene lookup returns CDR1 SGHDT and CDR2 YYEEEE. This CDR3 is 17 amino acids long. The CDR3, as DNA: TGTGCCAGCAGCTTGGCGGGACTAGCGGTGTCCACAGATACGCAGTATTTT. As protein: CASSLAGLAVSTDTQYF.